These 24 T cell receptor beta chains were all obtained from the same sample, sequenced in a study of regulatory T cells in long-lasting Graves disease. Time point here: newly diagnosed GD, antithyroid drugs for less than 3 months. TCR sequences were obtained from RNA taken from PBMCs. Library construction for TCR beta used iRepertoire HTBI primers and Arm-PCR of CDR3 regions. A single record per CDR3 protein comes from TCRdb applying MiXCR to the multiplex PCR reads. The data contain 580,000 or so distinct CDR3 sequences, 16% of them seen just once; the ten biggest clones take up 12%. These sequences were also reported in another study, on T cells in Graves' hyperthyroidism and ophthalmopathy.

Source: peripheral blood mononuclear cells (PBMCs), taken at new diagnosis, from a patient treated with antithyroid drugs. These receptors were obtained from a man between 18 and 35 years old with Graves disease.

This clonotype was recorded a few times. A read error may explain this, as a much larger clone is one base away. The J gene is TRBJ2-5, the V gene TRBV3-1; TRBD2 matches 9 bases. This CDR3 spans 17 amino acids. V lost 0 bases, J lost 5 bases, and 10 bases stayed unmatched. Germline V lookup: CDR1 LGHDT, CDR2 YNNKEL (reference sequence). As DNA, the CDR3 is TGTGCCAGCAGCCAAGATCTGCTGGTAGCGGGAGTGGAGACCCAGTACTTC. Translation gives CASSQDLLVAGVETQYF.

This clonotype was detected many times. This chain joins TRBV27 and TRBJ1-1, with TRBD1 matching 9 bases. The CDR3 length is 15 residues. Trimming cost V 2 bases and J 4 bases; bases outside gene matches: 5. CDR1 and CDR2 (germline): MNHEY, SMNVEV (reference sequence). The CDR3 is CASSLGRTGATEAFF. For the CDR3, the DNA is TGTGCCAGCAGTTTAGGAAGGACAGGGGCCACTGAAGCTTTCTTT.

This clonotype was picked up many times. This rearrangement joins TRBV3-1 to TRBJ2-3; D is undetermined. Trimming cost V 6 bases and J 5 bases, with 15 bases left between them. The CDR3 runs 14 residues. CDR1 is LGHDT, CDR2 YNNKEL, per germline (reference sequence). The CDR3 reads CASRGRPDGDTQYF. CDR3 nucleotide sequence: TGTGCCAGCAGAGGACGACCAGACGGAGATACGCAGTATTTT.

This clonotype was detected many times. The chain has TRBV12-3 or TRBV12-4 and TRBJ1-5; TRBD1 is a possible D gene (5 bases). The CDR3 has 14 amino acids. V was trimmed by 6 bases and J by 3 bases, leaving 12 bases between them. CDR3 loop: CASRRGNFNQPQHF. CDR3 nucleotides: TGTGCCAGCAGGCGGGGGAATTTCAATCAGCCCCAGCATTTT.

The sample holds many counts of this clonotype. The rearrangement uses TRBV28 and TRBJ1-3; D is unresolved. The CDR3 consists of 18 residues. CDR1 and CDR2 (germline): MDHEN, SYDVKM. Trimming pared 2 bases from V and 0 bases from J, leaving 17 bases between. CDR3 residues: CASSLEPSQSSSGNTIYF. CDR3 sequence (DNA): TGTGCCAGCAGTTTAGAACCGTCGCAGAGTTCCTCTGGAAACACCATATATTTT.

This clonotype was picked up many times. The V call is TRBV7-2, the J call TRBJ2-7; possibly TRBD2 for D (6 bases). The V gene's germline CDR1 is SGHTA and CDR2 FQGNSA. The CDR3 runs to 16 residues. V lost 5 bases and J 3 bases, leaving 20 bases between the germline ends. In nucleotides, the CDR3 is TGTGCCAGCAGCCGACGTTTAAAGGGACTTTACTACGAGCAGTACTTC. This gives the protein CASSRRLKGLYYEQYF.

There are many counts of this clonotype. J is TRBJ1-5 and V is TRBV3-1; D is unresolved. Trimming stripped 0 bases from V and 6 bases from J, with 15 bases between. The CDR3 spans 16 residues. Germline assignment: CDR1 LGHDT and CDR2 YNNKEL (reference sequence). The CDR3 DNA follows: TGTGCCAGCAGCCAAGATCCGGCAGGCCGGGGTCAGCCCCAGCATTTT. Translated: CASSQDPAGRGQPQHF.

This clonotype was seen many times. This chain connects TRBV18 to TRBJ1-5; unclear D gene. The germline V gene encodes CDR1 KGHSH and CDR2 LQKENI. V shed 3 bases and J shed 1 base, with 13 bases lying between them. The CDR3 sequence is 16 residues long. The CDR3 nucleotides read TGTGCCAGCTCACCCCGGTCCACGGGGAGCAATCAGCCCCAGCATTTT. Translating gives CASSPRSTGSNQPQHF.

This clonotype came up many times. J is TRBJ2-7 and V is TRBV9; TRBD2 aligns across 10 bases. The CDR3 sequence is 15 residues long. The trim removed 2 bases at V and 3 bases at J, leaving 5 bases unmatched. The germline gives CDR1 SGDLS, CDR2 YYNGEE. The CDR3 loop is CASSVGTSVYYEQYF. Written as DNA, the CDR3 is TGTGCCAGCAGCGTGGGGACTAGCGTTTACTACGAGCAGTACTTC. Combining the CDR3 with reference TRBV9 and TRBJ2-7 gives the whole variable domain DSGVTQTPKHLITATGQRVTLRCSPRSGDLSVYWYQQSLDQGLQFLIQYYNGEERAKGNILERFSAQQFPDLHSELNLSSLELGDSALYFCASSVGTSVYYEQYFGPGTRLTVT.

The CDR3, as DNA: TGTGCCAGCTCACCTTTTAGGTCCTCCAGCTCCTACAATGAGCAGTTCTTC. This gives the protein CASSPFRSSSSYNEQFF. The rearrangement joins TRBV18 to TRBJ2-1; D is ambiguous. CDR3 length: 17 residues. Germline lookup yields CDR1 KGHSH and CDR2 LQKENI. The V and J ends lost 3 bases and 0 bases respectively, with 15 bases between them. Full variable domain (missing parts from reference TRBV18 and TRBJ2-1): NAGVMQNPRHLVRRRGQEARLRCSPMKGHSHVYWYRQLPEEGLKFMVYLQKENIIDESGMPKERFSAEFPKEGPSILRIQQVVRGDSAAYFCASSPFRSSSSYNEQFFGPGTRLTVL.

This clonotype was seen a few times. The chain is built from TRBV6-1 and TRBJ1-3; perhaps TRBD1 as D (6 bases). Per germline, CDR1 MNHNS and CDR2 SASEGT. The CDR3 runs to 12 residues. Trimming took off 2 bases at V and 7 bases at J, with 6 bases between the two ends. CDR3 sequence reads: CASSEQGNTIYF. The CDR3 region has the DNA TGTGCCAGCAGTGAACAGGGGAACACCATATATTTT.

This clonotype was seen a handful of times. The J gene is TRBJ1-1, the V gene TRBV5-1; unclear D gene. From germline, CDR1 is SGHRS and CDR2 YFSETQ. V lost 7 bases and J 0 bases, leaving 16 bases between the germline ends. This CDR3 spans 15 amino acids. The CDR3 loop reads CASVPQNGLNTEAFF. The DNA for the CDR3 is TGCGCCAGCGTGCCCCAAAACGGTTTGAACACTGAAGCTTTCTTT.

V usage is TRBV6-1 and J usage is TRBJ2-2; the D is unclear. V lost 10 bases and J 6 bases, leaving 12 bases between the germline ends. The CDR3 consists of 12 residues. Germline V lookup: CDR1 MNHNS, CDR2 SASEGT. CDR3 amino acids: CATPLWAGELFF. The CDR3 nucleotides read TGTGCCACCCCGTTATGGGCCGGGGAGCTGTTTTTT.

This clonotype has at least ten counts. The chain has TRBV7-3 and TRBJ2-1; 10 nucleotides align to TRBD2. The CDR3 sequence is 15 residues long. Germline-derived CDR1 and CDR2 are SGHTA and FQGTGA. The V gene end was trimmed by 5 bases and the J gene end by 7 bases; junction bases not matched to a gene: 8. The CDR3 DNA is TGTGCCAGCAGCCCCATTAGCGGGAGGTTTAATGAGCAGTTCTTC. Protein product: CASSPISGRFNEQFF.

Turning to this clonotype: At one end the junction does not follow the germline gene, possibly because of a read error. V and J are TRBV7-7 and TRBJ2-1, with D possibly being TRBD1 (6 bases). The CDR3 runs 14 residues. From germline, CDR1 is SSHAT and CDR2 FNYEAQ (reference sequence). The CDR3 is CASSLAQGSNEQFF. CDR3 in DNA: TGTGCTAGCAGCTTAGCCCAGGGGTCGAATGAGCAGTTCTTC.

This clonotype appeared many times. The chain carries TRBV28 and TRBJ2-4; possible D gene TRBD1, 5 bases. V lost 11 bases to trimming and J lost 1 base, with 15 bases between them. From germline, CDR1 is MDHEN and CDR2 SYDVKM. The CDR3 has 14 residues. The DNA of the CDR3 is TGTGCCGTTCAAGGGGATCGGGCCAAAAACATTCAGTACTTC. This encodes CAVQGDRAKNIQYF.

The table lists this clonotype with many counts. The chain uses TRBV28 and TRBJ2-7, with TRBD2 matching over 13 bases. Trimming took 5 bases from V and 4 from J; bases not matched to a gene: 2. CDR1 and CDR2 from the germline V gene are MDHEN and SYDVKM. CDR3 length equals 14 residues. The CDR3 region has the DNA TGTGCCAGCAGTGGACTAGCGGGAGCTTACGAGCAGTACTTC. It yields the protein CASSGLAGAYEQYF.

The sample holds a few counts of this clonotype. This rearrangement joins TRBV3-1 to TRBJ2-1, with TRBD2 matching 7 bases. CDR1 LGHDT and CDR2 YNNKEL come from the germline V gene (reference sequence). This CDR3 spans 19 amino acids. Losses at the gene ends were 4 bases for V and 3 bases for J; bases not matched to a gene: 18. CDR3 amino acids: CASSLRVAGSPNIYNEQFF. CDR3 nucleotide sequence: TGTGCCAGCAGCCTGCGAGTAGCGGGCTCCCCGAATATCTACAATGAGCAGTTCTTC.

This clonotype was counted a few times. This chain links TRBV18 with TRBJ2-2; 7 nucleotides align to TRBD2. J lost 1 base, V lost 2 bases, and 4 bases had no gene match. CDR1 is KGHSH, CDR2 LQKENI, per germline. The CDR3 is 16 amino acids. The CDR3 sequence is CASSPITSVNTGELFF. CDR3 DNA: TGTGCCAGCTCACCAATTACTAGCGTGAACACCGGGGAGCTGTTTTTT.

This chain connects TRBV29-1 to TRBJ1-1; D remains unclear. The V gene's germline CDR1 is SQVTM and CDR2 ANQGSEA. This CDR3 contains 14 residues. V was clipped by 2 bases and J by 0 bases, with 10 bases between them. CDR3 nucleotide sequence: TGCAGCGTTGAAAGAGGGCAGGTGAACACTGAAGCTTTCTTT. Residues: CSVERGQVNTEAFF.

This clonotype was counted only a few times. The rearrangement joins TRBV30 to TRBJ1-2; D remains unclear. This CDR3 spans 13 amino acids. CDR1 and CDR2 from the germline V gene are GTSNPN and SVGIG (reference sequence). V lost 3 bases and J 4 bases, leaving 12 bases between the germline ends. The CDR3 bases are TGTGCCTGGAGCGATTTTTTTGGCTATGGCTACACCTTC. The encoded protein is CAWSDFFGYGYTF.

The V call is TRBV6-2 or TRBV6-3, the J call TRBJ2-1; TRBD2 matches at 12 bases. The V and J ends lost 3 bases and 7 bases, in that order; junction bases with no gene match: 7. CDR3 length equals 16 residues. Germline CDR1 reads MNHEY; CDR2 reads SVGEGT. DNA of the CDR3: TGTGCCAGCAGTTATCCGACTAGCGGGAGTCGGAATGAGCAGTTCTTC. Encoded protein: CASSYPTSGSRNEQFF.

This clonotype came up many times. The J gene is TRBJ2-7, the V gene TRBV11-1; the D gene could be TRBD1 or TRBD2 (5 bases each). Germline V gene data show CDR1 as SGHAT and CDR2 as FQDESV (reference sequence). Trimming shortened V by 5 bases and J by 2 bases, and 10 bases separated the two germline ends. This CDR3 spans 13 amino acids. The CDR3 loop is CASSRDLTYEQYF. For the CDR3, the DNA is TGTGCCAGCAGCCGGGACCTCACCTACGAGCAGTACTTC.

This clonotype was recorded at least ten times. V and J are TRBV18 and TRBJ2-7; TRBD1 might be the D (5 bases). Germline V gives CDR1 KGHSH, CDR2 LQKENI. V lost 5 bases, J lost 2 bases, and 10 bases lay in between. This CDR3 comprises 13 residues. The CDR3 sequence is CASSRLQAYEQYF. CDR3 nucleotide sequence: TGTGCCAGCTCAAGGCTACAGGCCTACGAGCAGTACTTC.